This T cell receptor (beta chain) was documented in a study of cytotoxic CD8 clonotypes in ibrutinib-treated CLL. Study details: When averaged across all of the samples, the counts came to a few hundred thousand productive templates and 90,000 to 95,000 productive rearrangements. Study conclusions and caveats: Public clonotypes occurred uncommonly; on treatment, they contracted or remained stable. Clonality was higher at baseline than in age-matched healthy donors and tracked circulating CD8+ T-cell counts.

V was clipped by 0 bases and J by 12 bases, with 6 bases between them. CDR1 and CDR2 from the germline V gene are SGHAT and FQNNGV. The CDR3 spans 12 residues. A note on this clone: What it binds is not known.

The assay was immunoSEQ multiplex PCR, and TCRdb's table has in-frame clones only and misses some. The sample lists 70,000 to 80,000 clones; 80% were seen once. The chain couples TRBV11-2 to TRBJ1-6; no clear D. The source material was PBMCs, sampled at disease progression, from a patient treated with ibrutinib. This TCR derives from a human donor with chronic lymphocytic leukemia. The CDR3 here is CASSLEWLPLHF. The CDR3 DNA is TGTGCCAGCAGCTTAGAATGGTTACCCCTCCACTTT.